This T cell receptor beta chain was observed in a study of T cell responses to AZD1222 COVID-19 vaccine. Study-wide context: Second-dose timings of about 4 or about 12 weeks were pooled.

In its sample, this clone was seen once. Profiling relied on immunoSEQ multiplex PCR, and the TCRdb table lists in-frame clones only, not all of them. The sample includes some 99,000 clones, around 90% seen only once; the top ten take 4.5% to 5.5%. Looked up from germline, CDR1 is SGHTA and CDR2 is FQGNSA. This CDR3 spans 15 amino acids. V dropped 5 bases and J dropped 8; count of bases not matched to a gene: 8. This rearrangement joins TRBV7-2 to TRBJ2-1, with TRBD2 matching 11 bases. This sequence was found in an adult in good health. Sample: peripheral blood, taken on day 0 of AZD1222 vaccination. CDR3 amino acids: CASSPLAGGPYEQFF. CDR3 bases: TGTGCCAGCAGCCCTCTAGCGGGAGGTCCCTATGAGCAGTTCTTC.